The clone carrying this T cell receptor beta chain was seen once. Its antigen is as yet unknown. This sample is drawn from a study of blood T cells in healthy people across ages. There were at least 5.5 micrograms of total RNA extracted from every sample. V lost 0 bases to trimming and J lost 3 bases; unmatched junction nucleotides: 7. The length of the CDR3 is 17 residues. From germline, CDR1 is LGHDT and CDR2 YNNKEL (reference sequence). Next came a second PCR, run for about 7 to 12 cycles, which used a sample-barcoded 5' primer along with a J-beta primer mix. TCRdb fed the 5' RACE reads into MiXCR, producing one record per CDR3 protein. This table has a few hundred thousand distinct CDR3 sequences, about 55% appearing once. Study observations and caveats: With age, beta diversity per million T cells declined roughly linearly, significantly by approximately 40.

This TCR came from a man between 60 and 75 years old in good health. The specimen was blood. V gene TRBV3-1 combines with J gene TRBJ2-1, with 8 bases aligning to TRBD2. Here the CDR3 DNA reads TGTGCCAGCAGCCAAGATCTAAGGAGCGGGAGCTACAATGAGCAGTTCTTC. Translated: CASSQDLRSGSYNEQFF.